What follows describes a single TCR beta chain. Its cognate antigen is unknown. The source of the sample is a study of early T cells in non-severe SARS-CoV-2 infection. Turning to the study itself: Alpha and beta chains were unpaired, from unsorted whole-blood bulk RNA.

Study-wide results and caveats: VDJdb matching, biased toward anti-spike CD8 responses, missed private and CD4 specificities.

CDR3 length: 13 amino acids. Germline CDR1 and CDR2: MNHEY and SMNVEV (reference sequence). Between the trimmed V and J ends, which lost 3 bases and 5 bases, there was a span of 8 bases. As part of library construction, unique molecular identifiers were attached to individual cDNA molecules. TCRdb re-derived calls from the 5' RACE reads in MiXCR, one entry per CDR3 protein. The sample lists under 95,000 distinct CDR3 sequences, about 12% occurring once. This sequence was found in an adult who was a healthcare worker with PCR-confirmed SARS-CoV-2 infection or an uninfected control (not recorded which). Sequenced: whole blood. The chain joins TRBV27 to TRBJ2-1; D remains unclear. The CDR3 is CASSFQVHNEQFF. The CDR3 region has the DNA TGTGCCAGCAGTTTTCAGGTCCACAATGAGCAGTTCTTC.